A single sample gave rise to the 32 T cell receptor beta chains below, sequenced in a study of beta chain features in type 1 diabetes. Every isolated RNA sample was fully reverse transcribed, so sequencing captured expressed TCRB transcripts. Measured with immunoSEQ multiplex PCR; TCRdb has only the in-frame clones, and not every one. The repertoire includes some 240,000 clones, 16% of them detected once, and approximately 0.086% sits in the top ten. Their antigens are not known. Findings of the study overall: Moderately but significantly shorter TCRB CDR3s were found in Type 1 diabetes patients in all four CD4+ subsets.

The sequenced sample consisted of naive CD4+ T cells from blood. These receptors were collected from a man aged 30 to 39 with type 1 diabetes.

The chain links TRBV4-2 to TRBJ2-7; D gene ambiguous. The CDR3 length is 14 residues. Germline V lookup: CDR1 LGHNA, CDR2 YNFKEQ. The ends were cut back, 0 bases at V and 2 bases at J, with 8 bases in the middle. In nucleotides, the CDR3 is TGTGCCAGCAGCCAAGATCGGGCTCCCTACGAGCAGTACTTC. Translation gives CASSQDRAPYEQYF.

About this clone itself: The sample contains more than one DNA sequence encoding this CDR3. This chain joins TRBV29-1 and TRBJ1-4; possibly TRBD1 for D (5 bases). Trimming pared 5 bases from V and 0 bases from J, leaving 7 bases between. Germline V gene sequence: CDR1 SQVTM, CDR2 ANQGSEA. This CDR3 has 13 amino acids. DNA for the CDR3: TGCAGCGTTCAGGGAGCAACTAATGAAAAACTGTTTTTT. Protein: CSVQGATNEKLFF.

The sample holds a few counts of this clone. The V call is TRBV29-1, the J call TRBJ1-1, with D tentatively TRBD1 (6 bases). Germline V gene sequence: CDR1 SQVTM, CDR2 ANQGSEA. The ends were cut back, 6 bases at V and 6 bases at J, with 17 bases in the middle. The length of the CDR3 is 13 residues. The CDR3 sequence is CSVRSQGIPEAFF. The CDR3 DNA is TGCAGCGTCAGATCCCAGGGGATCCCTGAAGCTTTCTTT.

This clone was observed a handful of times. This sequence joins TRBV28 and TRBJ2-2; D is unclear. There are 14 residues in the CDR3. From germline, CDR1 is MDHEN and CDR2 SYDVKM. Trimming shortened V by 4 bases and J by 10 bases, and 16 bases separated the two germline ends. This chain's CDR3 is CASSSPTTRVELFF. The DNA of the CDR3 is TGTGCCAGCAGTTCACCGACAACCCGGGTGGAGCTGTTTTTT.

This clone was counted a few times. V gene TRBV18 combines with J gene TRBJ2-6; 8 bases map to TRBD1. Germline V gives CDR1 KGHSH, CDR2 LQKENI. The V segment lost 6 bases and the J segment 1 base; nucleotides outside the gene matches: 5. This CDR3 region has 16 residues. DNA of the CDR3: TGTGCCAGCTCCGGACAGGGTTCTTCTGGGGCCAACGTCCTGACTTTC. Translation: CASSGQGSSGANVLTF.

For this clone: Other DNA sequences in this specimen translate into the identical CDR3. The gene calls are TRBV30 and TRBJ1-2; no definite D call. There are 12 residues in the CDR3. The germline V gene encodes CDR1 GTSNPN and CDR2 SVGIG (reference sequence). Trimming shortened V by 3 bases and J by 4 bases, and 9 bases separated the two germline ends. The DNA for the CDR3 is TGTGCCTGGAGCCCAAGTCTCTATGGCTACACCTTC. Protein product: CAWSPSLYGYTF.

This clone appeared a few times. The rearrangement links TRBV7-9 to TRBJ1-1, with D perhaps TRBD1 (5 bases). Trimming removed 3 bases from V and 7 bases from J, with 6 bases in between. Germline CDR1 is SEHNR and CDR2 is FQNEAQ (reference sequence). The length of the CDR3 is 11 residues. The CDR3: CASSLTVEAFF. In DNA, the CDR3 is TGTGCCAGCAGCTTGACAGTTGAAGCTTTCTTT. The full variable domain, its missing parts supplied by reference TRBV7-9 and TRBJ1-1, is DTGVSQNPRHKITKRGQNVTFRCDPISEHNRLYWYRQTLGQGPEFLTYFQNEAQLEKSRLLSDRFSAERPKGSFSTLEIQRTEQGDSAMYLCASSLTVEAFFGQGTRLTVV.

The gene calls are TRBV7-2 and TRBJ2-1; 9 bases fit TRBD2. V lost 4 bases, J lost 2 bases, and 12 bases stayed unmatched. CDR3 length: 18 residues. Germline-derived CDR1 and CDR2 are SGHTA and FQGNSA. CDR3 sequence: CASSSTGTTSGTYNEQFF. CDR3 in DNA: TGTGCCAGCAGCTCCACAGGAACGACTAGCGGTACCTACAATGAGCAGTTCTTC.

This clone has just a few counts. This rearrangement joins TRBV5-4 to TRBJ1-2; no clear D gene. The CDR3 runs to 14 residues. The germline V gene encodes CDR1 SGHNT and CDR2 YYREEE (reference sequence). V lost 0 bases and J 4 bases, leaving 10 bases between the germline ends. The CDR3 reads CASSLAGGFYGYTF. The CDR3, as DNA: TGTGCCAGCAGCTTGGCGGGCGGATTCTATGGCTACACCTTC.

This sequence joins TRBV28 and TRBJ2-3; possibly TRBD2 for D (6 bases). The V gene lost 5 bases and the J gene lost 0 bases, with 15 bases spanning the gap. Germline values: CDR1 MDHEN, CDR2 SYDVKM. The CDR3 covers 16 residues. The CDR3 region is CASSPPGGSSTDTQYF. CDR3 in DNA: TGTGCCAGCAGTCCCCCCGGGGGATCTAGCACAGATACGCAGTATTTT.

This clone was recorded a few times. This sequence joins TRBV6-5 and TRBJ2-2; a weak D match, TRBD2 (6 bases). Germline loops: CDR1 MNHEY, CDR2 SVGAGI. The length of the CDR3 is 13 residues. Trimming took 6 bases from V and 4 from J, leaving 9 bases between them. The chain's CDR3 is CASSNGGTGELFF. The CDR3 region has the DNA TGTGCCAGCAGCAACGGGGGCACCGGGGAGCTGTTTTTT.

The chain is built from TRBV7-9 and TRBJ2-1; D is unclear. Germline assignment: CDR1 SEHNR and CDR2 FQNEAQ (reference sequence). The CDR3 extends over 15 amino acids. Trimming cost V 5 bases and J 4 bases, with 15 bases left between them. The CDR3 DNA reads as TGTGCCAGCAGCGGGGAATTAGTGCGGTACAATGAGCAGTTCTTC. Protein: CASSGELVRYNEQFF.

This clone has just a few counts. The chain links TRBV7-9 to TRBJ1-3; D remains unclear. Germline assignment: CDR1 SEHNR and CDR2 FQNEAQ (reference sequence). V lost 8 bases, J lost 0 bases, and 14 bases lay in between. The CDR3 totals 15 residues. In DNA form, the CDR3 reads TGTGCCAGCTCCCCCGGGCCCAGCTCTGGAAACACCATATATTTT. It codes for CASSPGPSSGNTIYF.

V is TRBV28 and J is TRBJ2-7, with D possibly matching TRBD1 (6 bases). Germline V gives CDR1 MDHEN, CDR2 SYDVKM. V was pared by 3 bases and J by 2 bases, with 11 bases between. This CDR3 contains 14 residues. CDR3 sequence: CASSFYRAPYEQYF. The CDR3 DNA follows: TGTGCCAGCAGTTTTTACAGGGCTCCCTACGAGCAGTACTTC.

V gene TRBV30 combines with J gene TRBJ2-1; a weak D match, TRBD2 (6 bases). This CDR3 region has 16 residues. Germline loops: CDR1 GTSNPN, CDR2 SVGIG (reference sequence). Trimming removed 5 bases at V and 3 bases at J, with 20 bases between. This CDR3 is CAWGPVSSGYYNEQFF. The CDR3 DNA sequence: TGTGCCTGGGGCCCCGTAAGTAGCGGATACTACAATGAGCAGTTCTTC.

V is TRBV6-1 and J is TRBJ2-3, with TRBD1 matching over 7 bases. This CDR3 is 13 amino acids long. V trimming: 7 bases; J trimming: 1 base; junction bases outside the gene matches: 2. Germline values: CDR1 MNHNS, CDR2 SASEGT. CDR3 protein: CASKDRGTDTQYF. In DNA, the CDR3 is TGTGCCAGCAAAGACAGGGGCACAGATACGCAGTATTTT.

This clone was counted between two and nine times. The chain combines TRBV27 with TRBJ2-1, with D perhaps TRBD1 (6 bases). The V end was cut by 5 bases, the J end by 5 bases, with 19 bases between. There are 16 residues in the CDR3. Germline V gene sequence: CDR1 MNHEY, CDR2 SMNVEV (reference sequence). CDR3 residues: CASSIPRAGTNNEQFF. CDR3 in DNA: TGTGCCAGCAGTATTCCCCGGGCAGGGACAAACAATGAGCAGTTCTTC.

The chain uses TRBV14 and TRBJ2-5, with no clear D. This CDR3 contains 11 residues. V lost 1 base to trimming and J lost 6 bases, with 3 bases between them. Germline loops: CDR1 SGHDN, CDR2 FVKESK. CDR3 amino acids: CASSQAKTQYF. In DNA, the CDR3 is TGTGCCAGCAGCCAAGCCAAGACCCAGTACTTC.

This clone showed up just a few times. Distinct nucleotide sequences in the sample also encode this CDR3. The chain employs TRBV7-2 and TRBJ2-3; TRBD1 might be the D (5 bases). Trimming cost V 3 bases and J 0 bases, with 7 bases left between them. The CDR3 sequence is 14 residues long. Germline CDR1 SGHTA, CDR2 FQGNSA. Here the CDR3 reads CASSLGQSTDTQYF. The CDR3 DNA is TGTGCCAGCAGCTTGGGGCAGAGCACAGATACGCAGTATTTT.

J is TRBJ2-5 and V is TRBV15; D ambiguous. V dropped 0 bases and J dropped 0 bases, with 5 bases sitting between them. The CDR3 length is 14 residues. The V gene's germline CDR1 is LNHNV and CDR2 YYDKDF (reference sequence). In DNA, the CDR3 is TGTGCCACCAGCAGAGAGGGGTACCAAGAGACCCAGTACTTC. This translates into CATSREGYQETQYF.

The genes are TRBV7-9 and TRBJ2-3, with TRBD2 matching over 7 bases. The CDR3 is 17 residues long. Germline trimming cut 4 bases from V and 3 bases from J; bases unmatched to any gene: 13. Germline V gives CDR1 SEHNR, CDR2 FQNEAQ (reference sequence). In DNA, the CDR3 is TGTGCCAGCAGCTCCCGAGGAGTGGGCGGGAGTACAGATACGCAGTATTTT. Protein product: CASSSRGVGGSTDTQYF.

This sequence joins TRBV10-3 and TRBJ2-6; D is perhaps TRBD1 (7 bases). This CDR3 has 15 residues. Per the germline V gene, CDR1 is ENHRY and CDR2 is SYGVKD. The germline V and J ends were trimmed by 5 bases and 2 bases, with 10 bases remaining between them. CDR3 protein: CAISTGEAGANVLTF. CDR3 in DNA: TGTGCCATCAGTACAGGGGAGGCTGGGGCCAACGTCCTGACTTTC.

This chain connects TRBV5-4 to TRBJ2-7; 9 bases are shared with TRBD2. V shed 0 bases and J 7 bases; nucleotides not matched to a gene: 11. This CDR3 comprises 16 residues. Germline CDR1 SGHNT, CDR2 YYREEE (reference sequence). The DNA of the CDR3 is TGTGCCAGCAGCTTGGCCTTCAATAGCGGGAGAAGGGAGCAGTACTTC. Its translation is CASSLAFNSGRREQYF.

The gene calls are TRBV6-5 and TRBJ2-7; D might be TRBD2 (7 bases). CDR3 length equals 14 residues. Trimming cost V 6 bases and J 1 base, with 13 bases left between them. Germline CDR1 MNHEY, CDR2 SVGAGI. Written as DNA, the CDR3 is TGTGCCAGCAGAAAACAGGGAGGGTCCTACGAGCAGTACTTC. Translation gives CASRKQGGSYEQYF.

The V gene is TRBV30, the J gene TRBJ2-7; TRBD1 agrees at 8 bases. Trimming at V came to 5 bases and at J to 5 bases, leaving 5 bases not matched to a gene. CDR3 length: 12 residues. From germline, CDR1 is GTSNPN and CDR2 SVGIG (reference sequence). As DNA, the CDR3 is TGTGCCTGGGCAGGGGGCGGCCACGAGCAGTACTTC. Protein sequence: CAWAGGGHEQYF.

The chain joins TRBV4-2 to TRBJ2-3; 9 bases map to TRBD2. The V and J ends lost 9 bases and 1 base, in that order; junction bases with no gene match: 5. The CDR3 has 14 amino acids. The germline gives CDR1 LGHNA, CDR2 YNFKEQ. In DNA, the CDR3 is TGTGCCAGACTAGCGGGTACTTGCACAGATACGCAGTATTTT. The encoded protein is CARLAGTCTDTQYF.

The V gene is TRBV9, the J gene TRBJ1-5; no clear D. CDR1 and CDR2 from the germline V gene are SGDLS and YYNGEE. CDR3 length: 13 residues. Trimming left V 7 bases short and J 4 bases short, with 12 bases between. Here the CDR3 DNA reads TGTGCCAGCGGGCGGGAACCTAATCAGCCCCAGCATTTT. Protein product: CASGREPNQPQHF.

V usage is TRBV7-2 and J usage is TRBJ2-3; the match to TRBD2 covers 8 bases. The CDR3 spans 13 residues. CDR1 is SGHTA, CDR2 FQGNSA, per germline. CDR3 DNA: TGTGCTTCGAGGTCGGGAGGGGGAGATACGCAGTATTTT. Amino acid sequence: CASRSGGGDTQYF.

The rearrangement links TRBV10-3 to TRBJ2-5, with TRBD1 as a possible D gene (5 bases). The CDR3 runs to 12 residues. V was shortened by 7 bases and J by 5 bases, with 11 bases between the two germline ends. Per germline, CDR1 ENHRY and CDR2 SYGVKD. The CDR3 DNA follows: TGTGCCATCACAAGACAGTCGGAGACCCAGTACTTC. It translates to CAITRQSETQYF.

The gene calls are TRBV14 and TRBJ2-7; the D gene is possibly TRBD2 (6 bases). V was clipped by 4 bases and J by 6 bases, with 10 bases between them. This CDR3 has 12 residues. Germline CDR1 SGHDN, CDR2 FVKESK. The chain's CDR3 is CASSLGTLEQYF. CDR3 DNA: TGTGCCAGCAGCCTCGGGACTCTCGAGCAGTACTTC.

The CDR3 nucleotides are TGTGCCAGCTATACGGGGAATGGCGGTTTTGATGAGCAGTTCTTC. The encoded protein is CASYTGNGGFDEQFF. V usage is TRBV21-1 and J usage is TRBJ2-1; no DNA check was done on the table's D call, TRBD2. TRBV21-1 is a pseudogene locus. The CDR3 extends over 15 amino acids.

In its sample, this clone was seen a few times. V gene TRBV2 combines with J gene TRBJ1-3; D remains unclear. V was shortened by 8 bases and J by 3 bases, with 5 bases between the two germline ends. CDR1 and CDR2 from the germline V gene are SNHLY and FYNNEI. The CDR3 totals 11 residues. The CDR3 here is CASSSGNTIYF. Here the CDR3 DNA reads TGTGCCAGCTCCAGTGGAAACACCATATATTTT. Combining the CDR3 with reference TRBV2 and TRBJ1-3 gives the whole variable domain EPEVTQTPSHQVTQMGQEVILRCVPISNHLYFYWYRQILGQKVEFLVSFYNNEISEKSEIFDDQFSVERPDGSNFTLKIRSTKLEDSAMYFCASSSGNTIYFGEGSWLTVV.